This section outlines one T cell receptor beta chain sequence together with its context. What it binds is not known. This sample stems from a study of early T cells in non-severe SARS-CoV-2 infection. Whole-study context: Bulk RNA taken from unsorted whole blood was sequenced, leaving chains unpaired. Study-level findings and limits: The study's VDJdb matching favored anti-spike CD8 responses and missed private and CD4 specificities.

This CDR3 has 12 residues. V was clipped by 5 bases and J by 5 bases, with 9 bases between them. Germline CDR1 and CDR2: SGHTA and FQGNSA. Individual cDNA molecules carried attached unique molecular identifiers. TCRdb processed the 5' RACE reads anew with MiXCR; each CDR3 protein has one entry. The sample gives some 64,000 distinct CDR3 sequences, roughly 18% of which show up once; under 9% is in the top ten. The J gene is TRBJ2-5, the V gene TRBV7-2; D gene unclear. The source was whole blood, collected at baseline. The sequence derives from an adult who was a healthcare worker with PCR-confirmed SARS-CoV-2 infection or an uninfected control (not recorded which). The CDR3 DNA reads as TGTGCCAGCAGCCACGACGGGGAGACCCAGTACTTC. It translates to CASSHDGETQYF.